The 18 T cell receptor beta chains in this list originate from one sample, sequenced in a study of blood T cell repertoires in COVID-19. Clones were sequenced by immunoSEQ multiplex PCR, and TCRdb holds only the in-frame ones, with some missing. The sample includes about 190,000 clones, 80% to 90% of them seen just once. Input material: peripheral blood. Receptors were obtained from a man younger than 40 with acute or convalescent COVID-19.

This chain connects TRBV19 to TRBJ1-5, with 8 bases that match TRBD1. J was trimmed by 4 bases and V by 0 bases; bases with no gene match: 2. This CDR3 has 15 residues. CDR1 LNHDA and CDR2 SQIVND come from the germline V gene (reference sequence). CDR3 in DNA: TGTGCCAGTAGTATAGACAGGGGGCGTAATCAGCCCCAGCATTTT. Encoded protein: CASSIDRGRNQPQHF.

The chain joins TRBV18 to TRBJ1-3; D remains ambiguous. The CDR3 extends over 15 amino acids. Germline CDR1 KGHSH, CDR2 LQKENI. The V and J ends lost 2 bases and 0 bases respectively, with 8 bases between them. The CDR3 nucleotides read TGTGCCAGCTCACCAGAACCCAGCTCTGGAAACACCATATATTTT. Translated, it gives CASSPEPSSGNTIYF.

About this clone itself: Its ends do not fully match the called genes, so a read error is possible. CDR3 coding DNA: TGCAGCGCCAGGAACTCTGAAGCTTTCTTT. This gives the protein CSARNSEAFF. The rearrangement links TRBV29-1 to TRBJ1-1, with D unclear. Germline CDR1 is SQVTM and CDR2 is ANQGSEA. This CDR3 is 10 amino acids long.

The genes are TRBV11-1 and TRBJ2-4; a possible D gene is TRBD1 (5 bases). The CDR3 loop spans 16 amino acids. From germline, CDR1 is SGHAT and CDR2 FQDESV (reference sequence). Trimming shortened V by 1 base and J by 0 bases, and 10 bases separated the two germline ends. CDR3 region: CASSLEGRGAKNIQYF. The DNA of the CDR3 is TGTGCCAGCAGCTTAGAGGGGCGCGGAGCCAAAAACATTCAGTACTTC.

This chain connects TRBV7-6 to TRBJ2-7, with 8 bases lining up with TRBD1. The trim removed 0 bases at V and 7 bases at J, leaving 8 bases unmatched. The CDR3 sequence is 15 residues long. Per germline, CDR1 SGHVS and CDR2 FNYEAQ. The CDR3 loop is CASSLAGQGALEQYF. The CDR3 DNA follows: TGTGCCAGCAGCTTAGCGGGCCAGGGGGCGCTAGAGCAGTACTTC.

The rearrangement joins TRBV19 to TRBJ2-7; 9 nucleotides align to TRBD1. Germline lookup yields CDR1 LNHDA and CDR2 SQIVND (reference sequence). There are 15 residues in the CDR3. V shed 5 bases and J 4 bases; nucleotides not matched to a gene: 9. The CDR3 bases are TGTGCCAGTAGTTCCGGGACAGGGATGAGGTACGAGCAGTACTTC. Its translation is CASSSGTGMRYEQYF.

The CDR3 nucleotides are TGTGCCAGCAGTCAACAGGGAAGAAATCAGCCCCAGCATTTT. The encoded protein is CASSQQGRNQPQHF. The genes are TRBV6-5 and TRBJ1-5, with a possible D match to TRBD1 (6 bases). CDR1 and CDR2 (germline): MNHEY, SVGAGI. V was cut by 5 bases and J by 4 bases, with 12 bases left in between. CDR3 length: 14 amino acids.

This chain joins TRBV12-3 or TRBV12-4 and TRBJ1-1; D call uncertain. V dropped 6 bases and J dropped 0 bases, with 8 bases sitting between them. CDR3 size: 13 residues. For the CDR3, the DNA is TGTGCCAGCAGCCCCTTATTGAACACTGAAGCTTTCTTT. Residues: CASSPLLNTEAFF.

The chain is built from TRBV9 and TRBJ2-3, with 10 bases aligning to TRBD2. V lost 4 bases to trimming and J lost 2 bases; unmatched junction nucleotides: 4. There are 15 residues in the CDR3. Per germline, CDR1 SGDLS and CDR2 YYNGEE. The CDR3 here is CASSSLAGDTDTQYF. CDR3 nucleotide sequence: TGTGCCAGCAGCAGCCTAGCGGGGGACACAGATACGCAGTATTTT.

The count of this clone is one. V usage is TRBV2 and J usage is TRBJ2-1; D ambiguous. The CDR3 contains 17 residues. CDR1 is SNHLY and CDR2 is FYNNEI in the germline V gene. V lost 0 bases to trimming and J lost 0 bases, with 12 bases between them. The CDR3 here is CASSEAETASSYNEQFF. CDR3 bases: TGTGCCAGCAGTGAAGCGGAGACGGCCAGCTCCTACAATGAGCAGTTCTTC.

The rearrangement uses TRBV12-3 or TRBV12-4 and TRBJ1-1; D is possibly TRBD1 (6 bases). V lost 3 bases and J lost 1, with 6 bases in between. The CDR3 length is 13 residues. The CDR3 here is CASSFRGNTEAFF. The CDR3 DNA sequence: TGTGCCAGCAGTTTCAGGGGGAACACTGAAGCTTTCTTT.

The rearrangement uses TRBV27 and TRBJ1-2, with 7 bases identical to TRBD1. CDR3 length: 15 amino acids. V dropped 1 base and J dropped 3; count of bases not matched to a gene: 5. Germline CDR1 is MNHEY and CDR2 is SMNVEV (reference sequence). The CDR3 DNA reads TGTGCCAGCAGTTTATTCGGACAGGATTACTATGGCTACACCTTC. Translated: CASSLFGQDYYGYTF.

The chain couples TRBV11-2 to TRBJ2-7; a possible D gene is TRBD1 (6 bases). Germline CDR1 and CDR2: SGHAT and FQNNGV. V lost 8 bases, J lost 4 bases, and 27 bases lay in between. This CDR3 spans 17 amino acids. The CDR3 here is CASGKPSFVGGDYEQYF. The CDR3 bases are TGTGCCAGCGGAAAACCAAGTTTCGTTGGGGGCGATTACGAGCAGTACTTC.

The chain uses TRBV3-1 (or the pseudogene TRBV3-2) and TRBJ1-1; 11 bases are a match to TRBD1. Germline CDR1 reads LGHDT; CDR2 reads YNNKEL (reference sequence). J was trimmed by 5 bases and V by 3 bases; bases with no gene match: 5. The CDR3 length is 15 residues. CDR3: CASSHGDRGGTEAFF. The CDR3 DNA is TGTGCCAGCAGCCATGGGGACAGGGGGGGAACTGAAGCTTTCTTT.

The sample holds one count of this clone. The chain joins TRBV30 to TRBJ1-1; TRBD1 aligns across 7 bases. The V and J ends lost 3 bases and 1 base, in that order; junction bases with no gene match: 2. Germline assignment: CDR1 GTSNPN and CDR2 SVGIG (reference sequence). The CDR3 length is 13 residues. CDR3 in DNA: TGTGCCTGGAGGGACAGGTGGAACACTGAAGCTTTCTTT. Its translation: CAWRDRWNTEAFF.

The chain combines TRBV28 with TRBJ2-3; 8 bases align to TRBD2. The germline V gene encodes CDR1 MDHEN and CDR2 SYDVKM. The CDR3 totals 13 residues. V dropped 9 bases and J dropped 3; count of bases not matched to a gene: 5. The CDR3, as DNA: TGTGCCAGTAACGGGGGGGGTACAGATACGCAGTATTTT. It translates to CASNGGGTDTQYF.

This clone appeared a single time. This chain connects TRBV30 to TRBJ2-5; no definite D call. Deletions cut 5 bases from V and 7 bases from J, with 17 bases between. Germline V CDR1 and CDR2: GTSNPN, SVGIG (reference sequence). This CDR3 has 13 amino acids. In DNA, the CDR3 is TGTGCCTGGGAACCAAAACCCGGTTGGACCCAGTACTTC. Encoded protein: CAWEPKPGWTQYF.

The CDR3 spells CASSSEPYGYTF. CDR3 bases: TGTGCCAGCAGTTCGGAGCCCTATGGCTACACCTTC. The genes are TRBV28 and TRBJ1-2; D remains unclear. V lost 4 bases, J lost 4 bases, and 7 bases lay in between. Per germline, CDR1 MDHEN and CDR2 SYDVKM. The CDR3 covers 12 residues.